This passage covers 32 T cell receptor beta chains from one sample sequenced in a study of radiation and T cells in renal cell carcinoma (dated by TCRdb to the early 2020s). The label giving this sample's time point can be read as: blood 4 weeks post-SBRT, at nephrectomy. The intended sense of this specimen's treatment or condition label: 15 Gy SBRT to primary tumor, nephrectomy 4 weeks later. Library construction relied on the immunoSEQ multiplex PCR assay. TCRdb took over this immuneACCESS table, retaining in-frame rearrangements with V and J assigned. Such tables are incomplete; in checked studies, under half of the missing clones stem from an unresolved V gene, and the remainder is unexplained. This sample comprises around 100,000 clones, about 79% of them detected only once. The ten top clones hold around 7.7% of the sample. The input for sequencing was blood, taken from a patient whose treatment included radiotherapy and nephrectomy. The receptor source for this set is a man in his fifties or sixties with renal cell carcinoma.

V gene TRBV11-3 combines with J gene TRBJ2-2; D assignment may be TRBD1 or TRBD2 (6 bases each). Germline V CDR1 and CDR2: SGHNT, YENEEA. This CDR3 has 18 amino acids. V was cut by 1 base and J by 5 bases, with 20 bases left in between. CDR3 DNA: TGTGCCAGCAGCTTAGGGGACTGGTACGGAGGGGGGACCGGGGAGCTGTTTTTT. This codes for CASSLGDWYGGGTGELFF.

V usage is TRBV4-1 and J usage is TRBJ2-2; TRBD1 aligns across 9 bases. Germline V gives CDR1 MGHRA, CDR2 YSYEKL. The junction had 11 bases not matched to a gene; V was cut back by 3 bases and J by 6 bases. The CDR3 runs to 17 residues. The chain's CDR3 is CASSHSLGTGTAGELFF. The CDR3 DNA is TGCGCCAGCAGCCACTCTTTAGGGACAGGGACGGCCGGGGAGCTGTTTTTT.

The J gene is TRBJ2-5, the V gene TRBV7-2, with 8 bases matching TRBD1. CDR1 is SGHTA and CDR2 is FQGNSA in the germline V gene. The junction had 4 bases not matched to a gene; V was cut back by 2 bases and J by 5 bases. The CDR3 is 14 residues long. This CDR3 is CASSLQGARETQYF. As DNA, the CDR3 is TGTGCCAGCAGCTTACAGGGGGCGAGGGAGACCCAGTACTTC.

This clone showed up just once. Written as DNA, the CDR3 is TGTGCCAGCAGCTTAAAAGAGACCCAGTACTTC. This gives the protein CASSLKETQYF. The rearrangement links TRBV7-6 to TRBJ2-5; D remains unclear. Trimming removed 2 bases at V and 3 bases at J, with 1 base between. The CDR3 spans 11 residues. Germline V CDR1 and CDR2: SGHVS, FNYEAQ.

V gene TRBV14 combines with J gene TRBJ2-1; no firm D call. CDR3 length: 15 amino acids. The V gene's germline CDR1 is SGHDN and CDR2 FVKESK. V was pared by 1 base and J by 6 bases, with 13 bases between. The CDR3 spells CASSQGLLRTNEQFF. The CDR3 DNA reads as TGTGCCAGCAGCCAAGGACTTTTAAGGACCAATGAGCAGTTCTTC.

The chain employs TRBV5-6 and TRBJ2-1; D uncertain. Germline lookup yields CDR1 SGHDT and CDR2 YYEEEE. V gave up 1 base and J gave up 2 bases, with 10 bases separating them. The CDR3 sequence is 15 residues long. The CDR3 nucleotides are TGTGCCAGCAGCTTGAGTGCCCTACCCTACAATGAGCAGTTCTTC. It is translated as CASSLSALPYNEQFF.

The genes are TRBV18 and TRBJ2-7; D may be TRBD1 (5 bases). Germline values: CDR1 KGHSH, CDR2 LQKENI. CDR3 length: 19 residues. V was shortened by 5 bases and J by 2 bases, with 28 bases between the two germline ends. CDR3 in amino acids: CASSSTNFYSGAAPYEQYF. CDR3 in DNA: TGTGCCAGCTCATCCACCAATTTCTATTCTGGGGCAGCGCCCTACGAGCAGTACTTC. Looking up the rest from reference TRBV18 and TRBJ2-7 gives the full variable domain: NAGVMQNPRHLVRRRGQEARLRCSPMKGHSHVYWYRQLPEEGLKFMVYLQKENIIDESGMPKERFSAEFPKEGPSILRIQQVVRGDSAAYFCASSSTNFYSGAAPYEQYFGPGTRLTVT.

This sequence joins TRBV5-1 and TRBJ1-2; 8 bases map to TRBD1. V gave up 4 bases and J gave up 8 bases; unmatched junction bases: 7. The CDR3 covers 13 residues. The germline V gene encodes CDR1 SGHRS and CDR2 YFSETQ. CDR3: CASSGQGPEGYTF. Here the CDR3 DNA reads TGCGCCAGCAGCGGACAGGGCCCCGAGGGCTACACCTTC.

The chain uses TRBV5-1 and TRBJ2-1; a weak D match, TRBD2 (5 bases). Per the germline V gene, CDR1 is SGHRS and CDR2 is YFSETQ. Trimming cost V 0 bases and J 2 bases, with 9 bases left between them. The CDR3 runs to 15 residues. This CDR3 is CASSLAGITYNEQFF. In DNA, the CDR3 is TGCGCCAGCAGCTTGGCCGGGATAACCTACAATGAGCAGTTCTTC.

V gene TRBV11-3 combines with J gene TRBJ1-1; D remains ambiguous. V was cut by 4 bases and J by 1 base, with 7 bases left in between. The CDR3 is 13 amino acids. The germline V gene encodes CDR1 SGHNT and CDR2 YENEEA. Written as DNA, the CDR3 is TGTGCCAGCAGCTGGGCAGGGAACACTGAAGCTTTCTTT. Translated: CASSWAGNTEAFF.

Here the CDR3 DNA reads TGCGCCAGCAGCTTGGCCGGCCACGATGGATGGGAGACCCAGTACTTC. Protein sequence: CASSLAGHDGWETQYF. This rearrangement joins TRBV5-1 to TRBJ2-5; D not certain. Trimming stripped 0 bases from V and 5 bases from J, with 17 bases between. In germline, CDR1 is SGHRS, CDR2 YFSETQ. The CDR3 spans 16 residues.

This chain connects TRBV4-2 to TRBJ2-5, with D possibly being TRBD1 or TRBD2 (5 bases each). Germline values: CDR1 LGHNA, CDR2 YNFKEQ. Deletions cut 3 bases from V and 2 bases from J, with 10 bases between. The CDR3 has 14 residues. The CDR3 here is CASSHAGAQETQYF. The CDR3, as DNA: TGTGCCAGCAGCCATGCCGGGGCACAAGAGACCCAGTACTTC.

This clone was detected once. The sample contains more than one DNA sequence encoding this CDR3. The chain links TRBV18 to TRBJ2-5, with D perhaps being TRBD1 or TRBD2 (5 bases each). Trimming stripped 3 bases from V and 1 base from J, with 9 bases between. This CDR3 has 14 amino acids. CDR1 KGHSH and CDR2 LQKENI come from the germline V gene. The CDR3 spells CASSPTGLQETQYF. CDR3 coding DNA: TGTGCCAGCTCACCCACAGGACTCCAAGAGACCCAGTACTTC.

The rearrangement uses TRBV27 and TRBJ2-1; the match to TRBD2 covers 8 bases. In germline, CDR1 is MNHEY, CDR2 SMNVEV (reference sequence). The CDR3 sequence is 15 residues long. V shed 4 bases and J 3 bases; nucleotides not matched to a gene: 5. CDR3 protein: CASSSREASYNEQFF. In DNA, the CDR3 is TGTGCCAGCAGTTCGCGGGAGGCAAGCTACAATGAGCAGTTCTTC.

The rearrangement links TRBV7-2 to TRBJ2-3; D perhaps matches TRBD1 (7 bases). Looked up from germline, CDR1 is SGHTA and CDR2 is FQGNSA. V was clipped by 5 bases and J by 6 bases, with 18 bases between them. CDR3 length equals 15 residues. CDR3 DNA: TGTGCCAGCAGCCTCCGGGGAGGCAGGGGGGATACGCAGTATTTT. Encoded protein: CASSLRGGRGDTQYF.

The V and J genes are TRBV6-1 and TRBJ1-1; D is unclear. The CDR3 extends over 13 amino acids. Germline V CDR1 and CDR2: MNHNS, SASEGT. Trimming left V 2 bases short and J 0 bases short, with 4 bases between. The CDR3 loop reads CASSEQLNTEAFF. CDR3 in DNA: TGTGCCAGCAGTGAACAGCTGAACACTGAAGCTTTCTTT.

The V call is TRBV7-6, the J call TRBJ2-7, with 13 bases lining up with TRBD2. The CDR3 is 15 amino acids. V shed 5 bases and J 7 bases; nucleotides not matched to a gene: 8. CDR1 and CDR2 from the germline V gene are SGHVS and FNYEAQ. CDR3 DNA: TGTGCCAGCAGCCCAACTAGCGGGAGGGCCGGGGAGCAGTACTTC. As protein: CASSPTSGRAGEQYF.

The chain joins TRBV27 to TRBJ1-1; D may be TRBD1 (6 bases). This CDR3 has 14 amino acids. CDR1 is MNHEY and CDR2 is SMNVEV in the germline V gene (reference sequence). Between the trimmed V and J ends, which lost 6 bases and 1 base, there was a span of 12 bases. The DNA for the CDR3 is TGTGCCAGCAGGGGCCTGACAGGGAACACTGAAGCTTTCTTT. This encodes CASRGLTGNTEAFF.

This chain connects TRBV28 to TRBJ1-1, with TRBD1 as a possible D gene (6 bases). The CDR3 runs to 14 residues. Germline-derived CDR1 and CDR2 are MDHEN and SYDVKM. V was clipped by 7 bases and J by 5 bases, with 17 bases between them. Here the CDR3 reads CASNLSGGRTEAFF. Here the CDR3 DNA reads TGTGCCAGCAACCTATCTGGGGGCAGGACTGAAGCTTTCTTT.

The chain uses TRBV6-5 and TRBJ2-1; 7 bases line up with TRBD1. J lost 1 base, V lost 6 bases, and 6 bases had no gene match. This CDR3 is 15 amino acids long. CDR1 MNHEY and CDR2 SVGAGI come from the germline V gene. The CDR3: CASRQYRGSYNEQFF. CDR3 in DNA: TGTGCCAGCAGACAATACAGGGGTTCCTACAATGAGCAGTTCTTC.

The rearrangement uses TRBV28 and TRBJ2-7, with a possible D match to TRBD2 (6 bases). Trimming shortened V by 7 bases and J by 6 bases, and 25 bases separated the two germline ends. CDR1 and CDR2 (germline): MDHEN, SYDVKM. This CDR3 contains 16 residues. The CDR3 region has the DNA TGTGCCAGCATACCAGGAGGGCCTGGCGATAGTGGCGAGCAGTACTTC. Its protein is CASIPGGPGDSGEQYF.

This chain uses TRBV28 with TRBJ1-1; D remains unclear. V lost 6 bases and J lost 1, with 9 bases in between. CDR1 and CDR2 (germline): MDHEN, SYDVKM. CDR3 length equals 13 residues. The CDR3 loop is CASRRPGNTEAFF. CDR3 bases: TGTGCCAGCAGACGCCCCGGGAACACTGAAGCTTTCTTT.

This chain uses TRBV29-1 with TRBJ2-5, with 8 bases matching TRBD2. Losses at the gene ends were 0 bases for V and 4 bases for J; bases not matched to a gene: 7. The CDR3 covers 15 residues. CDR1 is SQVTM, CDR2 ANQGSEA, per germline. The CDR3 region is CSVEEAERERETQYF. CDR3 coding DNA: TGCAGCGTTGAAGAGGCCGAGCGGGAGCGAGAGACCCAGTACTTC. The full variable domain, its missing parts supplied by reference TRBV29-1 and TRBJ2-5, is SAVISQKPSRDICQRGTSLTIQCQVDSQVTMMFWYRQQPGQSLTLIATANQGSEATYESGFVIDKFPISRPNLTFSTLTVSNMSPEDSSIYLCSVEEAERERETQYFGPGTRLLVL.

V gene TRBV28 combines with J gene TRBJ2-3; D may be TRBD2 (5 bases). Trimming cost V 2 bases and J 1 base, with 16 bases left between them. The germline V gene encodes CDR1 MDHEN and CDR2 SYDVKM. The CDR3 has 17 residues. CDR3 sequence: CASSLPTTSLRTDTQYF. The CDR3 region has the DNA TGTGCCAGCAGTTTACCGACTACCTCGTTACGCACAGATACGCAGTATTTT.

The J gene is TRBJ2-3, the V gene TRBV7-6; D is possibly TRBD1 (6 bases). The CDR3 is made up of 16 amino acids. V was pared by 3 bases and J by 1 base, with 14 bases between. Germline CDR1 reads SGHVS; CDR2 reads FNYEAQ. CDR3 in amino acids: CASSFLGALGTDTQYF. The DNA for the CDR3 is TGTGCCAGCAGCTTTTTGGGGGCCTTGGGCACAGATACGCAGTATTTT.

Written as DNA, the CDR3 is TGCAGCGTTGTAAAAGGTACCTACGAGCAGTACTTC. This encodes CSVVKGTYEQYF. The chain recombines TRBV29-1 with TRBJ2-5; the D is unclear. Gene TRBJ2-7 matches the end of the DNA better, so the J call may be wrong. Germline V gene sequence: CDR1 SQVTM, CDR2 ANQGSEA. The CDR3 spans 12 residues.

The CDR3 here is CASSFLTGAYEQYF. The DNA of the CDR3 is TGTGCCAGCAGTTTCTTGACAGGCGCCTACGAGCAGTACTTC. The genes are TRBV6-6 and TRBJ2-7; D is perhaps TRBD1 (6 bases). CDR1 is MNHNY and CDR2 is SVGAGI in the germline V gene (reference sequence). The CDR3 totals 14 residues. Trimming removed 4 bases at V and 2 bases at J, with 12 bases between.

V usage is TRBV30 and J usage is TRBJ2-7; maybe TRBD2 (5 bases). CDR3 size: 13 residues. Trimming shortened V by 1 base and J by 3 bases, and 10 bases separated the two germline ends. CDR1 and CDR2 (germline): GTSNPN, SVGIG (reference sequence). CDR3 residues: CAWSGGRGYEQYF. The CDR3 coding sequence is TGTGCCTGGAGTGGGGGTCGGGGCTACGAGCAGTACTTC.

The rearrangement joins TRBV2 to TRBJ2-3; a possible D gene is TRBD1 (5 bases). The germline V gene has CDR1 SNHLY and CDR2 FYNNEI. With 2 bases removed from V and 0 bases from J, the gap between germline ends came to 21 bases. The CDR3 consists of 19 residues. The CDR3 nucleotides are TGTGCCAGCAGTGAATCAGTAGGGGCGTCAGGCCCTAGCACAGATACGCAGTATTTT. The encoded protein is CASSESVGASGPSTDTQYF.

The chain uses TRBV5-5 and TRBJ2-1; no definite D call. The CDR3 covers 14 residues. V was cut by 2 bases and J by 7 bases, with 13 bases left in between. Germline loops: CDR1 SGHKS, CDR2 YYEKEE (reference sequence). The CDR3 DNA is TGTGCCAGCAGCTTCGACGGCACCTCTAATGAGCAGTTCTTC. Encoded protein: CASSFDGTSNEQFF.

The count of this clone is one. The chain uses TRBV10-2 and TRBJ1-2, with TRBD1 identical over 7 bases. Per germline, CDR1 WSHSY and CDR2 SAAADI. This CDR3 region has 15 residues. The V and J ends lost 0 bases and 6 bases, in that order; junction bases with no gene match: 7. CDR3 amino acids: CASSESRDRADGYTF. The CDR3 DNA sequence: TGCGCCAGCAGTGAGTCTCGAGACAGGGCTGATGGCTACACCTTC.

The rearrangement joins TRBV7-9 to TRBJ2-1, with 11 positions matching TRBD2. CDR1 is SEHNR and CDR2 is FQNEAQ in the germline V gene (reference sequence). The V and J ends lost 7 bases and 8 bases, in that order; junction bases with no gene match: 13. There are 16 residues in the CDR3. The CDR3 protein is CASTALLAGGYDEQFF. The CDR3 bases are TGTGCCAGCACCGCGCTTCTAGCGGGAGGTTACGATGAGCAGTTCTTC.